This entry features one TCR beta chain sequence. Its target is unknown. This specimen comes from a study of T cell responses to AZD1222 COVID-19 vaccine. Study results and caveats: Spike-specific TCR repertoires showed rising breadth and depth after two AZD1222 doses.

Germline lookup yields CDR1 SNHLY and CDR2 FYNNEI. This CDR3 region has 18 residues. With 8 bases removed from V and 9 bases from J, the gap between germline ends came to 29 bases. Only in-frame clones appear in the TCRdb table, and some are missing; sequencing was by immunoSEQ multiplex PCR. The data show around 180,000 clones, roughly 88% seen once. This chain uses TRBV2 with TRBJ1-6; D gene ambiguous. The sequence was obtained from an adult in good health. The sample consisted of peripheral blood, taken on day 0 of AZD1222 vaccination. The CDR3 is CASAGGSDYGRSISPLHF. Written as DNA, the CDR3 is TGTGCCAGCGCGGGAGGATCCGACTACGGACGTAGTATTTCACCCCTCCACTTT.